This T cell receptor beta chain came from a study of post-analysis software for immune sequencing data. As for the study in general: Some patients lacked subtype; others had relapsing-remitting, secondary progressive or progressive-relapsing disease. Study-wide points: There were a few TRBV segments more frequent in patients than controls, and TRBV5-6, TRBV5-1 and TRBV20-1 were among them. Among multiple sclerosis patients, normalized Chao1 diversity was significantly below that of controls.

With 6 bases clipped from V and 2 bases from J, the junction kept 4 bases outside the gene matches. CDR3 size: 14 residues. The V gene's germline CDR1 is SQVTM and CDR2 ANQGSEA. This clonotype was counted only a few times. Antigen: not known. Carried by the TCR beta cDNA libraries were unique molecular identifiers. One entry per CDR3 protein results from TCRdb running MiXCR on the PCR reads. Among under 900,000 distinct CDR3 sequences, about 57% were seen once, and the ten largest hold about 4.5%. The chain has TRBV29-1 and TRBJ1-5, with 10 bases fitting TRBD1. The sequence was obtained from a girl aged 5-17 years with multiple sclerosis. Material: blood. This CDR3 is CSVWTGGGNQPQHF. The CDR3 nucleotides read TGCAGCGTGTGGACAGGGGGGGGCAATCAGCCCCAGCATTTT.